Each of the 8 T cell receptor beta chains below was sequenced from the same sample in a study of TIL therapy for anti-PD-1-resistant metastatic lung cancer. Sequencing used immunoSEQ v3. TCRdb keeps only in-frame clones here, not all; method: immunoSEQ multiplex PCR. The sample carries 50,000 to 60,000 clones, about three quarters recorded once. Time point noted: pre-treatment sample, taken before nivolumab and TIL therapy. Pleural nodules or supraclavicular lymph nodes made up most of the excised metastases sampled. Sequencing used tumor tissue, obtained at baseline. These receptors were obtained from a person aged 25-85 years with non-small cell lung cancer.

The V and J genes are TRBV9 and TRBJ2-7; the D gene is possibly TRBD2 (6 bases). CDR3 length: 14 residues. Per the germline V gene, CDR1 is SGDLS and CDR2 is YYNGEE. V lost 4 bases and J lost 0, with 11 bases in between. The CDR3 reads CASSPSAHSYEQYF. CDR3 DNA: TGTGCCAGCAGCCCTAGCGCTCACTCCTACGAGCAGTACTTC.

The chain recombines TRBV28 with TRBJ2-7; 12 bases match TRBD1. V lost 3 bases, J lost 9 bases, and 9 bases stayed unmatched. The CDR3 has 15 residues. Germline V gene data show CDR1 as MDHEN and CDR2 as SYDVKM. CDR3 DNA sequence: TGTGCCAGCAGTTTCCCGGGACAGGGGGCGACAGGGCAGTACTTC. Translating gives CASSFPGQGATGQYF.

For the CDR3, the DNA is TGCGCCAGCAGTGAGGCTAGCGGGAAGAACGAGCAGTACTTC. The encoded protein is CASSEASGKNEQYF. This chain connects TRBV5-1 to TRBJ2-7, with 9 bases matching TRBD2. Losses at the gene ends were 5 bases for V and 5 bases for J; bases not matched to a gene: 8. Germline loops: CDR1 SGHRS, CDR2 YFSETQ. CDR3 length: 14 residues.

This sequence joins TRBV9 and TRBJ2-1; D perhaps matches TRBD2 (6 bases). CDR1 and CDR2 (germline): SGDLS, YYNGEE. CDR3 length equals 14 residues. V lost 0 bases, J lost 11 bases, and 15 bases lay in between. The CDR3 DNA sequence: TGTGCCAGCAGCGTAGGAGGAGGGCGGGCCCAGCAGTTCTTC. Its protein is CASSVGGGRAQQFF.

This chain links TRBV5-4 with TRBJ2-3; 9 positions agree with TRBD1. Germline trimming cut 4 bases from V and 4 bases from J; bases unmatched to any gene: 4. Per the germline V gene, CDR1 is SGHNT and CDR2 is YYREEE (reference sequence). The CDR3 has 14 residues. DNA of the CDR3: TGTGCCAGCAGCCCGGGACAGGGTTCAGATACGCAGTATTTT. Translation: CASSPGQGSDTQYF.

CDR3: CASSYGGANGNTIYF. The DNA of the CDR3 is TGTGCCAGCAGTTACGGGGGGGCGAATGGAAACACCATATATTTT. This chain joins TRBV6-5 and TRBJ1-3; the D gene is possibly TRBD1 (6 bases). The CDR3 extends over 15 amino acids. Germline CDR1 and CDR2: MNHEY and SVGAGI. V was clipped by 2 bases and J by 3 bases, with 11 bases between them.

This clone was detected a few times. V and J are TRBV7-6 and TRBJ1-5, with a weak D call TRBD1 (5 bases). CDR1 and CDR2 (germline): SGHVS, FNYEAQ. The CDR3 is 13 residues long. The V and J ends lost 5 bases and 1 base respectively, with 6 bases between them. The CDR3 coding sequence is TGTGCCAGCAGCCGGGACAGCAATCAGCCCCAGCATTTT. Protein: CASSRDSNQPQHF. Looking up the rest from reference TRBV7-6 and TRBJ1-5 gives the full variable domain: GAGVSQSPRYKVTKRGQDVALRCDPISGHVSLYWYRQALGQGPEFLTYFNYEAQQDKSGLPNDRFSAERPEGSISTLTIQRTEQRDSAMYRCASSRDSNQPQHFGDGTRLSIL.

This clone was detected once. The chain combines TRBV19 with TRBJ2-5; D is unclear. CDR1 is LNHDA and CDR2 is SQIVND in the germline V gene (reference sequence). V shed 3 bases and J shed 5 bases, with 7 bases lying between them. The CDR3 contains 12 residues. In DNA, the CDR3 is TGTGCCAGTAGTATGAATCGGGAGACCCAGTACTTC. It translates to CASSMNRETQYF.